The 3 T cell receptor beta chains in this list originate from one sample, sequenced in a study of molecular identifiers for immune sequencing clone quantification. TCRdb reprocessed the PCR reads with MiXCR, giving one entry per CDR3 protein. The sample includes hundreds of thousands of distinct CDR3 sequences, about a fifth seen only once; the top ten take more than 0.8%. The sequenced sample was naive CD8+ T cells from blood, with Jurkat cell RNA spiked in. Subset specified: FACS-sorted CD8+CD4-CCR7+CD45RA+ naive T cells. The receptors derive from a human donor in good health. Some libraries in this study had Jurkat cell RNA spiked in.

This clonotype was recorded at least ten times. The gene calls are TRBV4-3 and TRBJ1-3; 9 bases map to TRBD1. Unmatched junction bases numbered 2, after V lost 3 bases and J lost 8 bases. Germline lookup yields CDR1 LGHNA and CDR2 YSLEER. CDR3 length: 13 residues. The CDR3 coding sequence is TGCGCCAGCAGCCAGGGACAGGGAGACACCATATATTTT. Its protein product is CASSQGQGDTIYF.

The sample holds many counts of this clonotype. This chain uses TRBV4-1 with TRBJ2-5; D not certain. CDR3 length: 16 amino acids. Trimming pared 2 bases from V and 5 bases from J, leaving 18 bases between. Looked up from germline, CDR1 is MGHRA and CDR2 is YSYEKL. The CDR3 loop is CASSQIGPGPHETQYF. CDR3 nucleotide sequence: TGCGCCAGCAGCCAAATTGGCCCCGGACCTCACGAGACCCAGTACTTC.

This clonotype was seen repeatedly, ten times or more. The chain links TRBV5-6 to TRBJ2-5; TRBD2 aligns across 7 bases. Trimming at V came to 3 bases and at J to 2 bases, leaving 4 bases not matched to a gene. The germline CDR1 and CDR2 sequences are SGHDT and YYEEEE. The CDR3 is made up of 14 amino acids. CDR3 sequence reads: CASSWGGEQETQYF. CDR3 bases: TGTGCCAGCAGCTGGGGGGGAGAACAAGAGACCCAGTACTTC.